This T cell receptor beta chain was documented in a study of regulatory T cells in long-lasting Graves disease. CDR3 length: 14 residues. Looked up from germline, CDR1 is DFQATT and CDR2 is SNEGSKA (reference sequence). Time point reported: newly diagnosed GD, antithyroid drugs for less than 3 months. Generation of the TCR library employed RNA extracted from PBMCs. Of note for this clonotype: Its antigen remains unidentified. This clone may be a read error of a much larger clone one base away.

To make TCR beta libraries, researchers used iRepertoire HTBI primers and Arm-PCR of CDR3 regions. TCRdb passed the multiplex PCR reads through MiXCR, listing each CDR3 protein once. Of more than 400,000 distinct CDR3 sequences in the sample, 16% are singletons; the top ten hold roughly a tenth. Study-level results: Newly diagnosed disease favored TRBV20-1 and TRBJ2-1 over persistent disease.

These data were likewise used in another study, on T cells in Graves' hyperthyroidism and ophthalmopathy. From that study: Stable Graves' hyperthyroidism meant no ophthalmopathy progression within 18 months. Not enrolled were patients with uncontrolled infection, other autoimmune disease, pregnancy or lactation.

The source of this sequence is a woman aged 25 to 39 with Graves disease. The sequences come from peripheral blood mononuclear cells (PBMCs), collected at new diagnosis, from a patient treated with antithyroid drugs. The J gene is TRBJ2-2, the V gene TRBV20-1; D perhaps matches TRBD1 (7 bases). CDR3 coding DNA: TGCAGTGCCTGGCGGGACAGAAACACCGGGGGGCTGTTTTTT. It yields the protein CSAWRDRNTGGLFF.